These 9 T cell receptor beta chains share one sample of origin, sequenced in a study of early T cells in non-severe SARS-CoV-2 infection. Each CDR3 protein is one row after TCRdb ran MiXCR on the 5' RACE reads. The sample contains approximately 70,000 distinct CDR3 sequences, around 5% of which appear only once. The input for sequencing was whole blood, taken at baseline. The source of these receptors is an adult who was a healthcare worker with PCR-confirmed SARS-CoV-2 infection or an uninfected control (not recorded which).

The chain couples TRBV6-5 to TRBJ1-5; 8 nucleotides agree with TRBD1. This CDR3 region has 13 residues. Trimming took 6 bases from V and 7 from J; bases not matched to a gene: 5. The germline CDR1 and CDR2 sequences are MNHEY and SVGAGI. The CDR3 nucleotides are TGTGCCAGCAGGGACAGGGCAACACAGCCCCAGCATTTT. It translates to CASRDRATQPQHF.

This clonotype has ten or more counts. The chain carries TRBV29-1 and TRBJ1-2, with 9 bases that match TRBD1. CDR1 SQVTM and CDR2 ANQGSEA come from the germline V gene. V shed 5 bases and J 8 bases; nucleotides not matched to a gene: 12. The CDR3 has 14 residues. The CDR3 sequence: CSVRNRDRVAGYTF. DNA for the CDR3: TGCAGCGTTCGAAACCGGGACAGGGTTGCCGGCTACACCTTC.

This clonotype showed up just a few times. This sequence joins TRBV6-1 and TRBJ1-2; D perhaps matches TRBD1 (6 bases). V lost 0 bases to trimming and J lost 4 bases, with 15 bases between them. This CDR3 contains 16 residues. Germline CDR1 is MNHNS and CDR2 is SASEGT. The CDR3 DNA reads TGTGCCAGCAGTGAAGCGAGGCCGGGGGCCGGCTATGGCTACACCTTC. This gives the protein CASSEARPGAGYGYTF.

V gene TRBV6-6 combines with J gene TRBJ1-2; 8 bases are shared with TRBD1. This CDR3 comprises 15 residues. The V and J ends lost 4 bases and 5 bases, in that order; junction bases with no gene match: 9. In germline, CDR1 is MNHNY, CDR2 SVGAGI (reference sequence). CDR3 bases: TGTGCCAGCAGTTTGCAGGGGGCGCGGGTTTATGGCTACACCTTC. Encoded protein: CASSLQGARVYGYTF.

Only a few counts were recorded for this clonotype. This chain joins TRBV28 and TRBJ2-7; D remains unclear. CDR3 size: 13 residues. CDR1 and CDR2 (germline): MDHEN, SYDVKM. The V end was cut by 8 bases, the J end by 2 bases, with 13 bases between. The DNA of the CDR3 is TGTGCCAGCTTGGACGGCGGAGCCTACGAGCAGTACTTC. Residues: CASLDGGAYEQYF.

The chain recombines TRBV10-3 with TRBJ2-7, with unresolved D. The CDR3 sequence is 15 residues long. Germline values: CDR1 ENHRY, CDR2 SYGVKD. The ends were cut back, 6 bases at V and 0 bases at J, with 15 bases in the middle. The CDR3 DNA sequence: TGTGCCATCAGCCCCGTCGGGTTGAGCTCCTACGAGCAGTACTTC. Amino acids: CAISPVGLSSYEQYF.

The V and J genes are TRBV7-9 and TRBJ1-1; D is uncertain. Germline V gene data show CDR1 as SEHNR and CDR2 as FQNEAQ (reference sequence). Trimming left V 5 bases short and J 3 bases short, with 7 bases between. CDR3 length equals 12 residues. The CDR3 DNA reads as TGTGCCAGCAGCGGTAAGGACACTGAAGCTTTCTTT. Its protein product is CASSGKDTEAFF. The entire variable domain, with the rest obtained from reference TRBV7-9 and TRBJ1-1, is as follows: DTGVSQNPRHKITKRGQNVTFRCDPISEHNRLYWYRQTLGQGPEFLTYFQNEAQLEKSRLLSDRFSAERPKGSFSTLEIQRTEQGDSAMYLCASSGKDTEAFFGQGTRLTVV.

The table lists this clonotype with many counts. The chain recombines TRBV5-1 with TRBJ2-3; 7 positions agree with TRBD1. J lost 2 bases, V lost 4 bases, and 7 bases had no gene match. Per the germline V gene, CDR1 is SGHRS and CDR2 is YFSETQ. The CDR3 extends over 15 amino acids. The CDR3: CASSPGQRFTDTQYF. The CDR3 region has the DNA TGCGCCAGCAGCCCGGGACAGAGGTTCACAGATACGCAGTATTTT.

This clonotype was seen at least ten times. DNA of the CDR3: TGTGCCAGCAGCTTAGTAGGAGGGACACTCCCCTACGAGCAGTACTTC. Translating it yields CASSLVGGTLPYEQYF. V is TRBV7-2 and J is TRBJ2-7; D may correspond to TRBD1 or TRBD2 (6 bases each). The CDR3 is 16 amino acids. V was shortened by 1 base and J by 2 bases, with 15 bases between the two germline ends. Germline V CDR1 and CDR2: SGHTA, FQGNSA.